One sample yielded the 8 T cell receptor beta chains listed below, sequenced in a study of response to subunit inactivated influenza vaccine. Via MiXCR, TCRdb re-called the RT-PCR reads, giving one row per CDR3 protein. The table shows about 540,000 distinct CDR3 sequences, with roughly a quarter occurring only once. The data were also submitted as part of a second study, on T cells expressing NK-cell markers. As reported in that work: UMIs were included in TCR beta cDNA generated by 5'RACE template switching.

Sample: CD4+ T cells sorted from PBMCs, taken about 13 days after vaccination. Source of these receptors: a man over 45 who received an inactivated influenza vaccine.

The chain joins TRBV20-1 to TRBJ1-5; D is ambiguous. Trimming took 6 bases from V and 3 from J, leaving 12 bases between them. The CDR3 runs to 13 residues. Germline V gene sequence: CDR1 DFQATT, CDR2 SNEGSKA (reference sequence). This chain's CDR3 is CSAPSRLNQPQHF. DNA of the CDR3: TGCAGTGCCCCGTCAAGGCTCAATCAGCCCCAGCATTTT.

This clonotype was seen a few times. The J gene is TRBJ2-5, the V gene TRBV20-1; D perhaps matches TRBD1 (5 bases). Germline loops: CDR1 DFQATT, CDR2 SNEGSKA (reference sequence). CDR3 size: 12 residues. V lost 3 bases, J lost 10 bases, and 15 bases lay in between. The DNA of the CDR3 is TGCAGTGCTAGGCGTGGCGAAGGGGTCCAGTACTTC. Encoded protein: CSARRGEGVQYF.

The chain couples TRBV5-1 to TRBJ2-4, with 11 bases fitting TRBD2. CDR1 is SGHRS and CDR2 is YFSETQ in the germline V gene. V dropped 4 bases and J dropped 5; count of bases not matched to a gene: 2. CDR3 length: 14 amino acids. Written as DNA, the CDR3 is TGCGCCAGCAGCCCGGGACTAGCGGAAAACATTCAGTACTTC. Translating it yields CASSPGLAENIQYF.

The rearrangement joins TRBV30 to TRBJ2-5, with D perhaps matching TRBD1 or TRBD2 (5 bases each). Trimming removed 1 base from V and 11 bases from J, with 14 bases in between. The CDR3 extends over 12 amino acids. Germline lookup yields CDR1 GTSNPN and CDR2 SVGIG (reference sequence). The CDR3 sequence: CAWSALLGVQYF. For the CDR3, the DNA is TGTGCCTGGAGTGCCTTACTAGGGGTTCAGTACTTC.

This clonotype was observed a handful of times. The chain uses TRBV20-1 and TRBJ1-2; 9 bases map to TRBD1. V shed 4 bases and J 4 bases; nucleotides not matched to a gene: 4. CDR1 and CDR2 (germline): DFQATT, SNEGSKA (reference sequence). The CDR3 spans 13 residues. CDR3: CSAMDRGGYGYTF. The CDR3 coding sequence is TGCAGTGCTATGGACAGGGGCGGCTATGGCTACACCTTC.

The V call is TRBV20-1, the J call TRBJ2-2, with D uncertain. V lost 4 bases, J lost 0 bases, and 12 bases lay in between. The CDR3 runs to 15 residues. Germline V gene lookup returns CDR1 DFQATT and CDR2 SNEGSKA (reference sequence). The CDR3 DNA reads as TGCAGTGCTACCCTAGGACGTTCGAACACCGGGGAGCTGTTTTTT. Its translation: CSATLGRSNTGELFF.

V gene TRBV28 combines with J gene TRBJ1-2; D might be TRBD1 (6 bases). V was clipped by 8 bases and J by 5 bases, with 15 bases between them. Germline V gene lookup returns CDR1 MDHEN and CDR2 SYDVKM. This CDR3 region has 13 residues. DNA of the CDR3: TGTGCCAGCCGCGGGGGGGGGCCGTATGGCTACACCTTC. Translating it yields CASRGGGPYGYTF.

The chain is built from TRBV20-1 and TRBJ2-7, with a tentative D call TRBD1 (6 bases). Trimming took 4 bases from V and 0 from J, leaving 13 bases between them. Germline CDR1 DFQATT, CDR2 SNEGSKA (reference sequence). The CDR3 spans 14 residues. CDR3 DNA sequence: TGCAGTGCTAATGGGGACATTAGCTCCTACGAGCAGTACTTC. This encodes CSANGDISSYEQYF.